The rows below give T cell receptor beta chains drawn from one sample of a study of beta chain features in type 1 diabetes. Clones were read by immunoSEQ multiplex PCR, and TCRdb kept only the in-frame ones, dropping some. The table includes over 600,000 clones, around 12% detected once. Sequenced input: naive CD4+ T cells from blood. All receptors derive from a man aged 30 to 45 with type 1 diabetes. CDR3s include the opening cysteine and the closing phenylalanine or tryptophan. D genes are given only for firm matches. Size values are once, few and many counts, or a class for expanded clones, and some rows have none.

clone size: .
D gene: .
J gene: TRBJ2-4
V gene: TRBV7-3
CDR3 DNA: TGTGCCAGCAGCCCATCGGGTGGGAACATTCAGTACTTC
CDR3 protein: CASSPSGGNIQYF

clone size: few
D gene: .
J gene: TRBJ1-5
V gene: TRBV19
CDR3 DNA: TGTGCCAGTAGTATCTTACCGGGAAATGACGATCAGCCCCAGCATTTT
CDR3 protein: CASSILPGNDDQPQHF

clone size: .
D gene: .
J gene: TRBJ2-7
V gene: TRBV28
CDR3 DNA: TGTGCCAGCAGTTCCCCGACACCCTCCTACGAGCAGTACTTC
CDR3 protein: CASSSPTPSYEQYF

clone size: .
D gene: TRBD1
J gene: TRBJ2-7
V gene: TRBV9
CDR3 DNA: TGTGCCAGCAGCGTAGCTTGGGACAGGGGCTACGAGCAGTACTTC
CDR3 protein: CASSVAWDRGYEQYF

clone size: .
D gene: TRBD1
J gene: TRBJ1-2
V gene: TRBV6-6
CDR3 DNA: TGTGCCAGCAGCTTATCAGGGGGCGGCTATGGCTACACCTTC
CDR3 protein: CASSLSGGGYGYTF

clone size: .
D gene: .
J gene: TRBJ2-1
V gene: TRBV5-4
CDR3 DNA: TGTGCCAGCAGTTCGGCGTCAGGGGACAATGAGCAGTTCTTC
CDR3 protein: CASSSASGDNEQFF

clone size: .
D gene: .
J gene: TRBJ2-1
V gene: TRBV29-1
CDR3 DNA: TGCAGCGTTGAGGGACGGGGTGACGAGCAGTTCTTC
CDR3 protein: CSVEGRGDEQFF

clone size: few
D gene: TRBD2
J gene: TRBJ2-5
V gene: TRBV6-5
CDR3 DNA: TGTGCCAGCAGCCAGGGACTAGCGGGGGTGGAGACCCAGTACTTC
CDR3 protein: CASSQGLAGVETQYF

clone size: few
D gene: .
J gene: TRBJ2-5
V gene: TRBV19
CDR3 DNA: TGTGCCAGTAGTATTGGGGAGGATCAAGAGACCCAGTACTTC
CDR3 protein: CASSIGEDQETQYF

clone size: .
D gene: .
J gene: TRBJ2-3
V gene: TRBV28
CDR3 DNA: TGTGCCAGCAGAACCCGGACAGATACGCAGTATTTT
CDR3 protein: CASRTRTDTQYF

clone size: .
D gene: .
J gene: TRBJ2-5
V gene: TRBV1
CDR3 DNA: TGCACCAGCAGCCAAGGGGTTAGGCGGGGGGCCCAAGAGACCCAGTACTTC
CDR3 protein: CTSSQGVRRGAQETQYF

clone size: .
D gene: .
J gene: TRBJ2-7
V gene: TRBV6-1
CDR3 DNA: TGTGCCAGCAGTGCAGCAGGGGTAACGCGTTACTACGAGCAGTACTTC
CDR3 protein: CASSAAGVTRYYEQYF

clone size: .
D gene: TRBD1
J gene: TRBJ2-1
V gene: TRBV18
CDR3 DNA: TGTGCCAGCTCGCAGGGACAGGGGTACAATGAGCAGTTCTTC
CDR3 protein: CASSQGQGYNEQFF

clone size: .
D gene: .
J gene: TRBJ2-2
V gene: TRBV7-9
CDR3 DNA: TGTGCCAGCAGTCCCCGCGCCGCGAACACCGGGGAGCTGTTTTTT
CDR3 protein: CASSPRAANTGELFF

clone size: .
D gene: .
J gene: TRBJ1-2
V gene: TRBV7-2
CDR3 DNA: TGTGCCAGCAGCTTAGACCAGGCCAACTATGGCTACACCTTC
CDR3 protein: CASSLDQANYGYTF

clone size: .
D gene: TRBD1
J gene: TRBJ2-5
V gene: TRBV27
CDR3 DNA: TGTGCCAGCACCCAAGGGTGGGACAGACAAGAGACCCAGTACTTC
CDR3 protein: CASTQGWDRQETQYF

clone size: .
D gene: .
J gene: TRBJ1-1
V gene: TRBV7-2
CDR3 DNA: TGTGCCAGCAGCTTACGCGCGGGCCAGCTCACTAAGGACACTGAAGCTTTCTTT
CDR3 protein: CASSLRAGQLTKDTEAFF

clone size: few
D gene: TRBD1
J gene: TRBJ2-4
V gene: TRBV7-9
CDR3 DNA: TGTGCCAGCAGCTTGCGGACAGGGCAGGACATTCAGTACTTC
CDR3 protein: CASSLRTGQDIQYF

clone size: few
D gene: .
J gene: TRBJ1-2
V gene: TRBV28
CDR3 DNA: TGTGCCAGCAGTCTGGACAACTATGGCTACACCTTC
CDR3 protein: CASSLDNYGYTF

clone size: few
D gene: TRBD2
J gene: TRBJ2-1
V gene: TRBV19
CDR3 DNA: TGTGCCAGTAGTACCGGATACCGACTAGCGGTAACCTACAATGAGCAGTTCTTC
CDR3 protein: CASSTGYRLAVTYNEQFF

clone size: few
D gene: .
J gene: TRBJ1-3
V gene: TRBV2
CDR3 DNA: TGTGCCAGCAGATTTGGAGGAGACAGTGGAAACACCATATATTTT
CDR3 protein: CASRFGGDSGNTIYF

clone size: .
D gene: .
J gene: TRBJ2-7
V gene: TRBV30
CDR3 DNA: TGTGCATGGGGGGTCTCCTACGAGCAGTACTTC
CDR3 protein: CAWGVSYEQYF

clone size: few
D gene: TRBD1
J gene: TRBJ1-2
V gene: TRBV4-3
CDR3 DNA: TGCGCCAGCAGCCAGCAGACAGGGGGGCAGGACTATGGCTACACCTTC
CDR3 protein: CASSQQTGGQDYGYTF

clone size: few
D gene: TRBD2
J gene: TRBJ2-1
V gene: TRBV19
CDR3 DNA: TGTGCCAGTAGTACCCGGGGGGAGGACTTCTACAATGAGCAGTTCTTC
CDR3 protein: CASSTRGEDFYNEQFF

clone size: .
D gene: TRBD2
J gene: TRBJ2-1
V gene: TRBV19
CDR3 DNA: TGTGCCAGTAGTTCCACGGGGGGTTACAATGAGCAGTTCTTC
CDR3 protein: CASSSTGGYNEQFF

clone size: .
D gene: .
J gene: TRBJ2-4
V gene: TRBV7-2
CDR3 DNA: TGTGCCAGCAGCTCATGGGGTGGATTAGCCAAAAACATTCAGTACTTC
CDR3 protein: CASSSWGGLAKNIQYF

clone size: .
D gene: .
J gene: TRBJ2-6
V gene: TRBV7-6
CDR3 DNA: TGTGCCAGCAGCCCCCGTCTTGGGGCCGGGGCCAACGTCCTGACTTTC
CDR3 protein: CASSPRLGAGANVLTF

clone size: .
D gene: .
J gene: TRBJ1-5
V gene: TRBV6-6
CDR3 DNA: TGTGCCAGCAGTTCAGCAGGGGTCAATCAGCCCCAGCATTTT
CDR3 protein: CASSSAGVNQPQHF

clone size: .
D gene: TRBD1
J gene: TRBJ2-3
V gene: TRBV28
CDR3 DNA: TGTGCCAGCAGTTTGGACAGGGGGCCGGTGACAGATACGCAGTATTTT
CDR3 protein: CASSLDRGPVTDTQYF

clone size: few
D gene: .
J gene: TRBJ2-1
V gene: TRBV4-3
CDR3 DNA: TGCGCCAGCAGCCAAGAATCTAGCAGAGACGCCATACAGTTCTTC
CDR3 protein: CASSQESSRDAIQFF

clone size: few
D gene: .
J gene: TRBJ1-1
V gene: TRBV6-6
CDR3 DNA: TGTGCCAGCAGTACAGGGACGAACACTGAAGCTTTCTTT
CDR3 protein: CASSTGTNTEAFF

clone size: few
D gene: .
J gene: TRBJ1-3
V gene: TRBV7-2
CDR3 DNA: TGTGCCAGCAGCTCAACAGGGTTCTCTGGAAACACCATATATTTT
CDR3 protein: CASSSTGFSGNTIYF

clone size: few
D gene: TRBD1
J gene: TRBJ1-2
V gene: TRBV2
CDR3 DNA: TGTGCCAGCAGAAAGGGACAGCCGAACTATGGCTACACCTTC
CDR3 protein: CASRKGQPNYGYTF

clone size: few
D gene: TRBD1
J gene: TRBJ1-2
V gene: TRBV6-4
CDR3 DNA: TGTGCCAGCAGTTCTGACAGGGGGCCCTATGGCTACACCTTC
CDR3 protein: CASSSDRGPYGYTF

clone size: .
D gene: TRBD1
J gene: TRBJ2-2
V gene: TRBV7-2
CDR3 DNA: TGTGCCAGCAGTTCCACAGGGGGGACCACCGGGGAGCTGTTTTTT
CDR3 protein: CASSSTGGTTGELFF

clone size: .
D gene: TRBD2
J gene: TRBJ2-3
V gene: TRBV6-5
CDR3 DNA: TGTGCCAGCAGTTACGGGGCTGGCGGGGGTACGCAGTATTTT
CDR3 protein: CASSYGAGGGTQYF

clone size: few
D gene: .
J gene: TRBJ1-4
V gene: TRBV9
CDR3 DNA: TGTGCCAGCAGCGTAGAACGGGGACCTAATGAAAAACTGTTTTTT
CDR3 protein: CASSVERGPNEKLFF

clone size: .
D gene: .
J gene: TRBJ2-7
V gene: TRBV4-3
CDR3 DNA: TGCGCCAGCAGCCAAGGCCATATACAGGGTACCTACGAGCAGTACTTC
CDR3 protein: CASSQGHIQGTYEQYF

clone size: .
D gene: .
J gene: TRBJ2-7
V gene: TRBV4-2
CDR3 DNA: TGTGCCAGCAGCCAAGATCTCTCCTACGAGCAGTACTTC
CDR3 protein: CASSQDLSYEQYF

clone size: once
D gene: .
J gene: TRBJ1-3
V gene: TRBV30
CDR3 DNA: TGTGCCTGGACCCTAGGACAGACTTCTGGAAACACCATATATTTT
CDR3 protein: CAWTLGQTSGNTIYF

clone size: few
D gene: .
J gene: TRBJ2-7
V gene: TRBV7-2
CDR3 DNA: TGTGCCAGCAGCTCGCCGGGATTTCCCTACGAGCAGTACTTC
CDR3 protein: CASSSPGFPYEQYF

clone size: .
D gene: .
J gene: TRBJ2-5
V gene: TRBV30
CDR3 DNA: TGTGCCTGGAGCGCGGGTGAGGTCACAGAGACCCAGTACTTC
CDR3 protein: CAWSAGEVTETQYF

clone size: few
D gene: .
J gene: TRBJ2-3
V gene: TRBV4-3
CDR3 DNA: TGCGCCAGCAGCCAATCGGACGGACGCACAGATACGCAGTATTTT
CDR3 protein: CASSQSDGRTDTQYF

clone size: few
D gene: .
J gene: TRBJ1-2
V gene: TRBV27
CDR3 DNA: TGTGCCAGCAGTTTGACGGGGATCTATGGCTACACCTTC
CDR3 protein: CASSLTGIYGYTF

clone size: .
D gene: .
J gene: TRBJ2-5
V gene: TRBV6-5
CDR3 DNA: TGTGCCAGCAGTTACAGTAGACGAGGGGTTGAGACCCAGTACTTC
CDR3 protein: CASSYSRRGVETQYF

clone size: .
D gene: .
J gene: TRBJ2-3
V gene: TRBV28
CDR3 DNA: TGTGCCAGCAGTTCTCCGGGGACACTTAGCACAGATACGCAGTATTTT
CDR3 protein: CASSSPGTLSTDTQYF

clone size: .
D gene: .
J gene: TRBJ1-5
V gene: TRBV29-1
CDR3 DNA: TGCAGCGTTGCTGAAGCGAGCAATCAGCCCCAGCATTTT
CDR3 protein: CSVAEASNQPQHF

clone size: few
D gene: TRBD1
J gene: TRBJ1-6
V gene: TRBV7-3
CDR3 DNA: TGTGCCAGCAGCCCGGGGGACAGAGAGTATAATTCACCCCTCCACTTT
CDR3 protein: CASSPGDREYNSPLHF

clone size: once
D gene: TRBD1
J gene: TRBJ1-4
V gene: TRBV2
CDR3 DNA: TGTGCCAGCAGTTTTCGACCGGGACAGGGTAATGAAAAACTGTTTTTT
CDR3 protein: CASSFRPGQGNEKLFF

clone size: .
D gene: TRBD1
J gene: TRBJ1-5
V gene: TRBV18
CDR3 DNA: TGTGCCAGCTCACCAACCGTGGGACAGGGGCTTGGGCAGCCCCAGCATTTT
CDR3 protein: CASSPTVGQGLGQPQHF